This T cell receptor beta chain was sequenced during a study of blood T cell repertoires in COVID-19. Method: immunoSEQ multiplex PCR; TCRdb's copy keeps in-frame clones and lacks some. The sample lists about 400,000 clones; over 85% were seen once. In assigning cohorts, the study relied on participant-reported clinical history. Donors in Cohort 3 who had recovered were those with two negative PCRs, healthcare professional clearance, or resolution of their symptoms. V trimming: 4 bases; J trimming: 5 bases; junction bases outside the gene matches: 8. The germline gives CDR1 SGDLS, CDR2 YYNGEE. The CDR3 consists of 14 residues.

The chain links TRBV9 to TRBJ1-2; 7 positions agree with TRBD1. Sequenced material: PBMCs or T cells enriched from blood (not recorded which). This TCR came from a woman aged 30 to 39 who had recovered from COVID-19. CDR3 nucleotides: TGTGCCAGCAGCCCGGGACAGCACTTATATGGCTACACCTTC. This gives the protein CASSPGQHLYGYTF.